Presented here are 22 T cell receptor beta chains from one specimen sequenced in a study of T cells in localized non-small cell lung cancer. Sequencing was performed with immunoSEQ multiplex PCR; in TCRdb, only in-frame clones are kept and a portion is missing. The sample records 35,000 to 50,000 clones, about 76% being singletons. The source was PBMCs, collected before any cancer treatment. These receptors all stem from a woman aged 35-75 years with stage II squamous cell lung carcinoma.

The chain links TRBV2 to TRBJ2-3; D ambiguous. Germline CDR1 is SNHLY and CDR2 is FYNNEI. V lost 4 bases and J lost 2, with 13 bases in between. The CDR3 is 15 residues long. CDR3 sequence: CASSVETPYTDTQYF. The CDR3 DNA sequence: TGTGCCAGCAGTGTTGAGACCCCTTACACAGATACGCAGTATTTT. Full variable domain (missing parts from reference TRBV2 and TRBJ2-3): EPEVTQTPSHQVTQMGQEVILRCVPISNHLYFYWYRQILGQKVEFLVSFYNNEISEKSEIFDDQFSVERPDGSNFTLKIRSTKLEDSAMYFCASSVETPYTDTQYFGPGTRLTVL.

The chain couples TRBV14 to TRBJ1-1; D is uncertain. V lost 6 bases to trimming and J lost 0 bases, with 5 bases between them. In germline, CDR1 is SGHDN, CDR2 FVKESK. There are 12 residues in the CDR3. The CDR3 DNA is TGTGCCAGCAGGGGAATGAACACTGAAGCTTTCTTT. Its translation: CASRGMNTEAFF.

This clone appeared a single time. The chain has TRBV7-2 and TRBJ2-5; 8 bases map to TRBD1. The V gene end was trimmed by 7 bases and the J gene end by 5 bases; junction bases not matched to a gene: 9. There are 14 residues in the CDR3. Germline V CDR1 and CDR2: SGHTA, FQGNSA. The CDR3 DNA follows: TGTGCCAGCATCAAAGACAGGGGAGGCGAGACCCAGTACTTC. This codes for CASIKDRGGETQYF.

The chain combines TRBV19 with TRBJ1-5; 7 bases are a match to TRBD1. The CDR3 loop spans 14 amino acids. V shed 5 bases, J shed 6 bases, and the junction held 7 bases outside the gene matches. CDR1 LNHDA and CDR2 SQIVND come from the germline V gene (reference sequence). The CDR3, as DNA: TGTGCCAGTAGTTGGCGACAGGGTAGTCAGCCCCAGCATTTT. It yields the protein CASSWRQGSQPQHF. The full variable domain, its missing parts supplied by reference TRBV19 and TRBJ1-5, is DGGITQSPKYLFRKEGQNVTLSCEQNLNHDAMYWYRQDPGQGLRLIYYSQIVNDFQKGDIAEGYSVSREKKESFPLTVTSAQKNPTAFYLCASSWRQGSQPQHFGDGTRLSIL.

V and J are TRBV4-1 and TRBJ2-2, with D uncertain. The CDR3 length is 17 residues. CDR1 MGHRA and CDR2 YSYEKL come from the germline V gene. The V end lost 3 bases, the J end lost 3 bases, and 17 bases lay between the germline ends. CDR3 protein: CASSHPRLGMDTGELFF. Here the CDR3 DNA reads TGCGCCAGCAGCCATCCTCGTCTGGGAATGGACACCGGGGAGCTGTTTTTT.

This sequence joins TRBV6-1 and TRBJ1-1; D call uncertain. Trimming removed 3 bases from V and 0 bases from J, with 2 bases in between. Germline CDR1 is MNHNS and CDR2 is SASEGT. The length of the CDR3 is 12 residues. CDR3 sequence: CASSDLNTEAFF. As DNA, the CDR3 is TGTGCCAGCAGTGACCTGAACACTGAAGCTTTCTTT.

This chain joins TRBV7-9 and TRBJ2-7, with D maybe TRBD1 (5 bases). Germline V lookup: CDR1 SEHNR, CDR2 FQNEAQ (reference sequence). The CDR3 runs to 13 residues. V was cut by 2 bases and J by 6 bases, with 11 bases left in between. CDR3 sequence reads: CASSLYRNGEQYV. Here the CDR3 DNA reads TGTGCCAGCAGCTTATACAGGAACGGCGAGCAGTACGTC.

This clone is a singleton in its sample. The rearrangement joins TRBV7-2 to TRBJ2-1; 9 positions match TRBD2. Germline V gene sequence: CDR1 SGHTA, CDR2 FQGNSA. V shed 8 bases, J shed 0 bases, and the junction held 2 bases outside the gene matches. The CDR3 has 14 residues. Here the CDR3 reads CASQLAGSYNEQFF. The CDR3 DNA is TGTGCCAGCCAACTAGCGGGCTCCTACAATGAGCAGTTCTTC. Based on the CDR3 plus reference TRBV7-2 and TRBJ2-1, the full variable domain is GAGVSQSPSNKVTEKGKDVELRCDPISGHTALYWYRQSLGQGLEFLIYFQGNSAPDKSGLPSDRFSAERTGGSVSTLTIQRTQQEDSAVYLCASQLAGSYNEQFFGPGTRLTVL.

V usage is TRBV27 and J usage is TRBJ2-1; D call uncertain. The germline V gene has CDR1 MNHEY and CDR2 SMNVEV (reference sequence). This CDR3 comprises 16 residues. With 5 bases removed from V and 0 bases from J, the gap between germline ends came to 14 bases. The CDR3 DNA follows: TGTGCCAGCAGTACATCGTGGTTAAGCTCCTACAATGAGCAGTTCTTC. It translates to CASSTSWLSSYNEQFF.

The V gene is TRBV5-1, the J gene TRBJ2-2; 8 bases match TRBD1. Germline V gene sequence: CDR1 SGHRS, CDR2 YFSETQ. V was pared by 1 base and J by 3 bases, with 5 bases of the junction left unmatched. The CDR3 extends over 16 amino acids. CDR3 DNA sequence: TGCGCCAGCAGCTTGTCGGACAGGGAGGACACCGGGGAGCTGTTTTTT. Translated: CASSLSDREDTGELFF.

This clone was detected a few times. This chain joins TRBV18 and TRBJ1-1; TRBD1 might be the D (5 bases). V gave up 3 bases and J gave up 5 bases, with 19 bases separating them. Germline V CDR1 and CDR2: KGHSH, LQKENI. The CDR3 is made up of 16 amino acids. This CDR3 is CASSPPSMTGGTEAFF. The CDR3 DNA is TGTGCCAGCTCACCGCCGTCAATGACCGGGGGGACTGAAGCTTTCTTT. Using reference TRBV18 and TRBJ1-1 for the parts outside the CDR3, the full variable domain is NAGVMQNPRHLVRRRGQEARLRCSPMKGHSHVYWYRQLPEEGLKFMVYLQKENIIDESGMPKERFSAEFPKEGPSILRIQQVVRGDSAAYFCASSPPSMTGGTEAFFGQGTRLTVV.

V gene TRBV11-2 combines with J gene TRBJ2-2; 11 nucleotides match TRBD2. The germline gives CDR1 SGHAT, CDR2 FQNNGV. Trimming cost V 5 bases and J 9 bases; bases outside gene matches: 8. The CDR3 loop spans 15 amino acids. CDR3 in DNA: TGTGCCAGCAGCCTGAATCTAGCGGGGGGCCGGGAGCTGTTTTTT. Amino acids: CASSLNLAGGRELFF.

This chain joins TRBV7-9 and TRBJ1-4; D might be TRBD1 (5 bases). V was trimmed by 0 bases and J by 8 bases, leaving 19 bases between them. The germline V gene has CDR1 SEHNR and CDR2 FQNEAQ (reference sequence). The CDR3 is 17 amino acids. The CDR3 loop reads CASSLAGGLSQDEKLFF. In DNA form, the CDR3 reads TGTGCCAGCAGCTTAGCTGGGGGATTATCTCAAGACGAAAAACTGTTTTTT.

V usage is TRBV18 and J usage is TRBJ2-7, with 7 positions matching TRBD2. The CDR3 length is 16 residues. The J segment lost 1 base and the V segment lost 3 bases, leaving 9 bases of the junction unmatched. The germline gives CDR1 KGHSH, CDR2 LQKENI. CDR3 residues: CASSPVLRRESYEQYF. As DNA, the CDR3 is TGTGCCAGCTCACCCGTCTTGAGGCGGGAGTCCTACGAGCAGTACTTC.

This clone was picked up a small number of times. The chain is built from TRBV28 and TRBJ2-5, with D possibly TRBD1 on 6 matching bases. The V and J ends lost 6 bases and 3 bases respectively, with 17 bases between them. Germline V lookup: CDR1 MDHEN, CDR2 SYDVKM. This CDR3 is 15 amino acids long. The CDR3 here is CASRTPGTREETQYF. As DNA, the CDR3 is TGTGCCAGCAGGACCCCCGGGACACGAGAAGAGACCCAGTACTTC.

This clone came up once. The chain recombines TRBV5-6 with TRBJ2-1, with D hard to call. Germline-derived CDR1 and CDR2 are SGHDT and YYEEEE. V was clipped by 0 bases and J by 1 base, with 8 bases between them. The CDR3 covers 15 residues. The CDR3 DNA sequence: TGTGCCAGCAGCTTGGGGGGTGGGTCCTACAATGAGCAGTTCTTC. Translated, it gives CASSLGGGSYNEQFF.

The CDR3 protein is CASSQDRGSGANVLTF. The CDR3 nucleotides read TGCGCCAGCAGCCAAGATCGAGGGTCAGGGGCCAACGTCCTGACTTTC. V is TRBV4-1 and J is TRBJ2-6; weak D call: TRBD2 (5 bases). CDR3 length: 16 amino acids. Per germline, CDR1 MGHRA and CDR2 YSYEKL. With 0 bases removed from V and 4 bases from J, the gap between germline ends came to 10 bases.

This sequence joins TRBV19 and TRBJ2-3, with 7 bases aligning to TRBD2. Germline V lookup: CDR1 LNHDA, CDR2 SQIVND (reference sequence). The CDR3 runs to 14 residues. V lost 3 bases to trimming and J lost 3 bases; unmatched junction nucleotides: 3. The CDR3 DNA follows: TGTGCCAGTAGTATGGCGGGAGAGACAGATACGCAGTATTTT. Protein sequence: CASSMAGETDTQYF.

A single count supports this clone. The V gene is TRBV18, the J gene TRBJ2-7, with D unclear. Germline lookup yields CDR1 KGHSH and CDR2 LQKENI. The CDR3 covers 13 residues. The germline V and J ends were trimmed by 3 bases and 7 bases, with 13 bases remaining between them. This CDR3 reads CASSPLAEAEQYF. The CDR3 nucleotides read TGTGCCAGCTCACCTTTGGCGGAAGCAGAGCAGTACTTC.

The chain recombines TRBV16 with TRBJ1-1, with D unclear. The CDR3 runs to 12 residues. Deletions cut 5 bases from V and 1 base from J, with 5 bases between. The V gene's germline CDR1 is KGHSY and CDR2 FQNENV. DNA of the CDR3: TGTGCCAGCAGCTATTGGAACACTGAAGCTTTCTTT. It yields the protein CASSYWNTEAFF.

This clone was seen a single time. V is TRBV19 and J is TRBJ2-1; TRBD2 aligns across 13 bases. V lost 4 bases, J lost 5 bases, and 5 bases stayed unmatched. Germline V lookup: CDR1 LNHDA, CDR2 SQIVND (reference sequence). The CDR3 contains 16 residues. CDR3 nucleotides: TGTGCCAGTAGTAGGGCGACTAGCGGGGGGAACAATGAGCAGTTCTTC. Amino acid sequence: CASSRATSGGNNEQFF.

The chain employs TRBV2 and TRBJ2-3; TRBD2 matches 10 bases. With 7 bases clipped from V and 3 bases from J, the junction kept 7 bases outside the gene matches. The germline gives CDR1 SNHLY, CDR2 FYNNEI. CDR3 size: 15 residues. CDR3 nucleotides: TGTGCCAGCAAGCCTAGCGGGAGAGCTACAGATACGCAGTATTTT. Translating gives CASKPSGRATDTQYF.